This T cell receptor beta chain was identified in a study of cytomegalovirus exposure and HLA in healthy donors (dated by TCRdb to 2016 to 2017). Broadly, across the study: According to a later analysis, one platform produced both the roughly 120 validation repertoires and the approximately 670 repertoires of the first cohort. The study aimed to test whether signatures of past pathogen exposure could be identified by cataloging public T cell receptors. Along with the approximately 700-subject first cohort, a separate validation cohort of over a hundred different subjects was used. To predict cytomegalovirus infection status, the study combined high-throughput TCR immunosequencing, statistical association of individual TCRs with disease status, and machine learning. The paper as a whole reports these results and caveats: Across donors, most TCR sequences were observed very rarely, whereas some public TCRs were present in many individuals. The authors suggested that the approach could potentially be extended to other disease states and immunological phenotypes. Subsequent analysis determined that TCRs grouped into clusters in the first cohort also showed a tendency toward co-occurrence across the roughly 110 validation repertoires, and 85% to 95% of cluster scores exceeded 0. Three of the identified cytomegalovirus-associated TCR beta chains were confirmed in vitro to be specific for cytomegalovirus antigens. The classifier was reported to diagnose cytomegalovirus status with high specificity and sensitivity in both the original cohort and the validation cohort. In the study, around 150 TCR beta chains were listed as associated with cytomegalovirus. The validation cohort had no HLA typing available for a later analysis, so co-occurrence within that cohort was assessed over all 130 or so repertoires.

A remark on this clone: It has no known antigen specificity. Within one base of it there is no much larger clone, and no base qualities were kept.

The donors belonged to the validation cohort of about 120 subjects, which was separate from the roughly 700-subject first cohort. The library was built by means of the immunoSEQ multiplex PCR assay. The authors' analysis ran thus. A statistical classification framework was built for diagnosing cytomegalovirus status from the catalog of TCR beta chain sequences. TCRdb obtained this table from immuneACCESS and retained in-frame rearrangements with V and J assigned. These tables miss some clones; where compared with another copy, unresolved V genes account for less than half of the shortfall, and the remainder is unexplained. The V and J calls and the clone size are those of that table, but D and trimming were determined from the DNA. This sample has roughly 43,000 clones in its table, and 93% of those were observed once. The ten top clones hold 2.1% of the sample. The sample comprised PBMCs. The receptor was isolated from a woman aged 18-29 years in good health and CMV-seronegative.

The CDR3 corresponds to CASSPGRSFTGELFF. In nucleotide form, the sequence is TGCGCCAGCAGTCCGGGAAGGTCGTTCACCGGGGAGCTGTTTTTT. The chain is assembled from TRBV5-1 and TRBJ2-2; 5 matching bases give a weak D call of TRBD2. Trimming costs V 5 bases and J 4 bases, and their ends lie 15 bases apart. Measured from the cysteine to the phenylalanine, the CDR3 is 15 residues long. The retained sequence is limited to the CDR3, 45 bases, with the frame set at the first base. Per the germline V gene, SGHRS is the CDR1 and YFSETQ is the CDR2.